This T cell receptor beta chain stems from a study of post-analysis software for immune sequencing data. Study-wide points: Patients showed TRBV5-6, TRBV5-1 and TRBV20-1 among roughly 5 TRBV segments more frequent than in controls.

The CDR3 has 14 residues. Germline CDR1 reads SGHNT; CDR2 reads YENEEA. Trimming left V 4 bases short and J 5 bases short, with 11 bases between. Worth noting for this clonotype: Antigen specificity is unknown.

TCR beta libraries were prepared from cDNA with unique molecular identifiers. A single record per CDR3 protein comes from TCRdb applying MiXCR to the PCR reads. This sample carries hundreds of thousands of distinct CDR3 sequences, 25% to 30% of them seen once, and the ten largest clones take around 0.56%. The rearrangement links TRBV11-3 to TRBJ2-2; tentatively, D is TRBD2 (6 bases). Sequencing was done on a sample of blood. The TCR was taken from a girl between 5 and 17 years old with multiple sclerosis. The CDR3: CASSYRGWTGELFF. The CDR3 bases are TGTGCCAGCAGCTACCGGGGGTGGACCGGGGAGCTGTTTTTT.